This T cell receptor beta chain was captured by sequencing in a study of cytomegalovirus exposure and HLA in healthy donors. Study conclusions and caveats: Highly shared variants forming one cluster were likely a sequencing artifact.

The V gene end was trimmed by 4 bases and the J gene end by 6 bases; junction bases not matched to a gene: 11. The CDR3 spans 15 residues. CDR1 and CDR2 (germline): KGHSH, LQKENI. As regards this clone: Its target is unknown.

Use of 60 Vbeta and 13 Jbeta primers characterized the PCR. Measured with immunoSEQ multiplex PCR; TCRdb has only the in-frame clones, and not every one. The sample consists of more than 95,000 clones, less than 80% of them appearing once. This chain joins TRBV18 and TRBJ1-2; the match to TRBD1 covers 7 bases. The sequence was obtained from a man in his forties or fifties in good health and CMV-seronegative. Sequencing was performed on PBMCs. CDR3 nucleotide sequence: TGTGCCAGCTCACGCCTCCGGGACAGAACTAATGGCTACACCTTC. Amino acids: CASSRLRDRTNGYTF. Supplemented by reference TRBV18 and TRBJ1-2, the full variable domain reads NAGVMQNPRHLVRRRGQEARLRCSPMKGHSHVYWYRQLPEEGLKFMVYLQKENIIDESGMPKERFSAEFPKEGPSILRIQQVVRGDSAAYFCASSRLRDRTNGYTFGSGTRLTVV.